One sample yielded the 26 T cell receptor beta chains listed below, sequenced in a study of CD8+CD57+ T cells in acquired aplastic anemia. Flow cytometry had shown expanded CD8+CD57+ cells in the patients chosen for sequencing. Profiles of TCR beta VDJ and CDR3 were generated from a genomic DNA template. TCRdb reprocessed the reads via MiXCR and lists one record per CDR3 protein. The sample records 150,000 or so distinct CDR3 sequences, approximately 44% being singletons. Sequenced: sorted CD4+, CD8+, or CD8+CD57+ T cells (not recorded which) from PBMCs. Receptors originate from a human donor with aplastic anemia.

A word on this clonotype: A much larger clone is a single base away; this may be a read error. V is TRBV12-3 or TRBV12-4 and J is TRBJ1-6; TRBD1 is a possible D gene (5 bases). The CDR3 loop spans 14 amino acids. This chain's CDR3 is CASSLKGEDSPLYF. Here the CDR3 DNA reads TGTGCCAGCAGTTTGAAAGGGGAAGATTCACCCCTCTACTTT.

This sequence joins TRBV10-3 and TRBJ2-7; D uncertain. Germline-derived CDR1 and CDR2 are ENHRY and SYGVKD. This CDR3 is built from 13 residues. The ends were cut back, 10 bases at V and 0 bases at J, with 13 bases in the middle. CDR3 bases: TGTGCCAGCGGTACGGTCAACTCCTACGAGCAGTACTTC. Residues: CASGTVNSYEQYF.

This chain uses TRBV10-3 with TRBJ2-1; TRBD1 matches 10 bases. Germline V lookup: CDR1 ENHRY, CDR2 SYGVKD. V lost 6 bases, J lost 5 bases, and 7 bases stayed unmatched. The CDR3 spans 15 residues. The CDR3 DNA reads TGTGCCATCAGCCCCGACAGGGGGCTAAACAATGAGCAGTTCTTC. Translating gives CAISPDRGLNNEQFF.

Points on this clonotype: Since a much larger clone is just one base distant, this may be a read error. V usage is TRBV5-1 and J usage is TRBJ2-6; 9 bases line up with TRBD1. This CDR3 spans 18 amino acids. Germline V gives CDR1 SGHRS, CDR2 YFSETQ. The CDR3 protein is CASSPLWGQGSGADVLTF. The CDR3 DNA follows: TGCGCCAGCAGCCCTCTGTGGGGACAGGGCTCTGGGGCCGACGTCCTGACTTTC.

The CDR3 loop reads CAISESGGWGTEAFF. In DNA, the CDR3 is TGTGCCATCAGTGAGTCGGGGGGATGGGGAACTGAAGCTTTCTTT. V is TRBV10-3 and J is TRBJ1-1, with D perhaps matching TRBD1 (5 bases). The CDR3 consists of 15 residues. V lost 0 bases and J lost 5, with 13 bases in between. Germline CDR1 reads ENHRY; CDR2 reads SYGVKD.

This clonotype appeared many times. V and J are TRBV10-3 and TRBJ1-3, with D perhaps TRBD1 (5 bases). The CDR3 is 15 amino acids. From germline, CDR1 is ENHRY and CDR2 SYGVKD. V lost 6 bases and J lost 0, with 12 bases in between. The CDR3 nucleotides read TGTGCCATCAGGGACGGGACGAGCTCTGGAAACACCATATATTTT. Translation: CAIRDGTSSGNTIYF.

Many counts were recorded for this clonotype. The chain links TRBV7-2 to TRBJ1-5; a possible D gene is TRBD1 (6 bases). V was shortened by 6 bases and J by 0 bases, with 9 bases between the two germline ends. This CDR3 has 14 amino acids. The germline CDR1 and CDR2 sequences are SGHTA and FQGNSA. CDR3 sequence reads: CASSWDTSNQPQHF. As DNA, the CDR3 is TGTGCCAGCAGTTGGGACACTAGCAATCAGCCCCAGCATTTT.

The chain combines TRBV20-1 with TRBJ2-3, with D uncertain. The CDR3 has 14 amino acids. V was clipped by 1 base and J by 2 bases, with 10 bases between them. Germline CDR1 DFQATT, CDR2 SNEGSKA (reference sequence). The CDR3 nucleotides are TGCAGTGCTAGAGGAAGACTTTACACAGATACGCAGTATTTT. Encoded protein: CSARGRLYTDTQYF.

The gene calls are TRBV13 and TRBJ1-6; 12 bases fit TRBD1. V was pared by 0 bases and J by 9 bases, with 3 bases of the junction left unmatched. Looked up from germline, CDR1 is PRHDT and CDR2 is FYEKMQ (reference sequence). CDR3 length: 16 amino acids. CDR3 nucleotide sequence: TGTGCCAGCAGCTTAGGAGGGGACAGGGGGCTTTCACCCCTCCACTTT. Translating gives CASSLGGDRGLSPLHF.

This chain uses TRBV7-8 with TRBJ1-3, with D uncertain. CDR3 length: 13 amino acids. The germline CDR1 and CDR2 sequences are SGHVS and FQNEAQ. The V gene lost 3 bases and the J gene lost 1 base, with 4 bases spanning the gap. The CDR3 spells CASSLLSGNTIYF. Here the CDR3 DNA reads TGTGCCAGCAGCTTGTTGTCTGGAAACACCATATATTTT.

The chain couples TRBV20-1 to TRBJ2-7; TRBD2 matches at 8 bases. In germline, CDR1 is DFQATT, CDR2 SNEGSKA (reference sequence). The CDR3 spans 13 residues. Trimming at V came to 4 bases and at J to 7 bases, leaving 9 bases not matched to a gene. In DNA form, the CDR3 reads TGCAGTGCTATCTTAAGCGGGAGCGGTGAGCAGTACTTC. Its protein is CSAILSGSGEQYF.

This clonotype is a singleton in its sample. The chain couples TRBV24-1 to TRBJ2-7; tentatively, D is TRBD1 (6 bases). Germline CDR1 KGHDR, CDR2 SFDVKD. V lost 4 bases to trimming and J lost 2 bases, with 11 bases between them. There are 14 residues in the CDR3. The chain's CDR3 is CATSDHRDPYEQYF. The CDR3 DNA sequence: TGTGCCACCAGTGACCACAGGGACCCCTACGAGCAGTACTTC.

This clonotype has a count of ten or more. The gene calls are TRBV2 and TRBJ2-6; D remains ambiguous. The ends were cut back, 3 bases at V and 2 bases at J, with 8 bases in the middle. Germline V gene data show CDR1 as SNHLY and CDR2 as FYNNEI. The CDR3 sequence is 15 residues long. CDR3 region: CASSEGRPGANVLTF. CDR3 DNA sequence: TGTGCCAGCAGTGAGGGCAGGCCTGGGGCCAACGTCCTGACTTTC.

The table lists this clonotype with many counts. J is TRBJ2-7 and V is TRBV19; tentatively, D is TRBD2 (6 bases). Trimming pared 4 bases from V and 7 bases from J, leaving 20 bases between. CDR1 LNHDA and CDR2 SQIVND come from the germline V gene (reference sequence). The CDR3 consists of 15 residues. CDR3 nucleotide sequence: TGTGCCAGTAGTAAGGCCCCGGGACTGCTTTTGGAGCAGTACTTC. Encoded protein: CASSKAPGLLLEQYF. Filled out from reference TRBV19 and TRBJ2-7, the complete variable domain reads DGGITQSPKYLFRKEGQNVTLSCEQNLNHDAMYWYRQDPGQGLRLIYYSQIVNDFQKGDIAEGYSVSREKKESFPLTVTSAQKNPTAFYLCASSKAPGLLLEQYFGPGTRLTVT.

The chain joins TRBV9 to TRBJ2-1, with 14 positions matching TRBD2. CDR1 and CDR2 from the germline V gene are SGDLS and YYNGEE. The CDR3 is 16 amino acids. V shed 3 bases and J 8 bases; nucleotides not matched to a gene: 7. CDR3: CASSAGGLAGADEQFF. DNA for the CDR3: TGTGCCAGCAGCGCAGGGGGACTAGCGGGAGCGGATGAGCAGTTCTTC.

This clonotype showed up many times. The J gene is TRBJ2-2, the V gene TRBV24-1; TRBD1 matches 8 bases. Germline V CDR1 and CDR2: KGHDR, SFDVKD. The CDR3 is made up of 18 amino acids. Germline trimming cut 5 bases from V and 1 base from J; bases unmatched to any gene: 11. CDR3 nucleotide sequence: TGTGCCACCAGTGGCTCCCTAGGGACAGGCTGGAACACCGGGGAGCTGTTTTTT. Amino acids: CATSGSLGTGWNTGELFF.

The genes are TRBV24-1 and TRBJ1-2; maybe TRBD1 (5 bases). Trimming removed 7 bases from V and 4 bases from J, with 18 bases in between. The CDR3 runs to 15 residues. CDR1 and CDR2 (germline): KGHDR, SFDVKD. The CDR3 bases are TGTGCCACCAGCAGGCGGGAGGGGTCCCCCTATGGCTACACCTTC. Translation gives CATSRREGSPYGYTF.

The chain employs TRBV15 and TRBJ1-5; no reliable D call. Trimming took 1 base from V and 0 from J, leaving 7 bases between them. Germline V gene data show CDR1 as LNHNV and CDR2 as YYDKDF (reference sequence). This CDR3 is 15 amino acids long. The CDR3 DNA reads as TGTGCCACCAGCAGAGGGATCATTAGCAATCAGCCCCAGCATTTT. This sequence encodes CATSRGIISNQPQHF.

This clonotype has at least ten counts. The chain couples TRBV24-1 to TRBJ2-5; 8 nucleotides align to TRBD1. Trimming cost V 3 bases and J 5 bases; bases outside gene matches: 7. The CDR3 has 15 amino acids. In germline, CDR1 is KGHDR, CDR2 SFDVKD. The CDR3 loop reads CATSDTFRGLETQYF. The CDR3 coding sequence is TGTGCCACCAGTGATACTTTCAGGGGGCTTGAGACCCAGTACTTC.

This clonotype was observed a single time. The chain is built from TRBV5-4 and TRBJ2-2; D might be TRBD2 (5 bases). The CDR3 has 15 residues. Trimming took 0 bases from V and 4 from J, leaving 10 bases between them. CDR1 is SGHNT, CDR2 YYREEE, per germline (reference sequence). CDR3 DNA: TGTGCCAGCAGCTTGGTCGGGGTTAGCACCGGGGAGCTGTTTTTT. Its translation is CASSLVGVSTGELFF.

The chain has TRBV19 and TRBJ1-3, with 9 nucleotides matching TRBD1. V lost 5 bases to trimming and J lost 8 bases; unmatched junction nucleotides: 7. The CDR3 is 14 amino acids. Germline-derived CDR1 and CDR2 are LNHDA and SQIVND (reference sequence). CDR3 bases: TGTGCCAGTAGTGCCGGGACAGGGAGGGACACCATATATTTT. It codes for CASSAGTGRDTIYF.

The chain combines TRBV2 with TRBJ2-7; possibly TRBD1 or TRBD2 for D (5 bases each). Trimming removed 8 bases at V and 5 bases at J, with 13 bases between. This CDR3 is 12 amino acids long. Germline CDR1 and CDR2: SNHLY and FYNNEI. CDR3 in DNA: TGTGCCAGCGGGGGAACGGGGAACGAGCAGTACTTC. The encoded protein is CASGGTGNEQYF.

The genes are TRBV18 and TRBJ2-5; TRBD1 might be the D (7 bases). CDR3 length: 17 amino acids. Trimming stripped 3 bases from V and 1 base from J, with 18 bases between. CDR1 is KGHSH, CDR2 LQKENI, per germline. The CDR3 loop reads CASSPRSGGHFQETQYF. The DNA for the CDR3 is TGTGCCAGCTCACCTAGATCAGGGGGGCACTTCCAAGAGACCCAGTACTTC. Full variable domain (remainder filled in from reference TRBV18 and TRBJ2-5): NAGVMQNPRHLVRRRGQEARLRCSPMKGHSHVYWYRQLPEEGLKFMVYLQKENIIDESGMPKERFSAEFPKEGPSILRIQQVVRGDSAAYFCASSPRSGGHFQETQYFGPGTRLLVL.

J is TRBJ1-6 and V is TRBV19; no reliable D call. V was cut by 7 bases and J by 6 bases, with 13 bases left in between. Germline lookup yields CDR1 LNHDA and CDR2 SQIVND (reference sequence). This CDR3 is built from 14 residues. In nucleotides, the CDR3 is TGTGCCAGTAAGCAGTTCCTGGGTAATTCACCCCTCCACTTT. Translating gives CASKQFLGNSPLHF.

This rearrangement joins TRBV12-3 or TRBV12-4 to TRBJ1-3, with D tentatively TRBD1 (5 bases). This CDR3 has 15 residues. The ends were cut back, 3 bases at V and 0 bases at J, with 9 bases in the middle. CDR3 DNA sequence: TGTGCCAGCAGTTTTAGGCAGGGCTCTGGAAACACCATATATTTT. Protein: CASSFRQGSGNTIYF.

This chain joins TRBV15 and TRBJ1-6; D is unclear. This CDR3 comprises 15 residues. Between the trimmed V and J ends, which lost 5 bases and 4 bases, there was a span of 12 bases. In germline, CDR1 is LNHNV, CDR2 YYDKDF (reference sequence). CDR3 protein: CATSPRPDYNSPLHF. In DNA, the CDR3 is TGTGCCACCAGCCCAAGGCCCGATTATAATTCACCCCTCCACTTT.